This T cell receptor (beta chain) was recorded in a study of T cells after yellow fever vaccination. This CDR3 is built from 14 residues. V lost 5 bases, J lost 6 bases, and 11 bases stayed unmatched. The germline CDR1 and CDR2 sequences are DFQATT and SNEGSKA (reference sequence). TCRdb independently ran MiXCR on the 5' RACE reads; one entry per CDR3 protein. In the table there are 450,000 to 600,000 distinct CDR3 sequences, around 17% of which are singletons. This rearrangement joins TRBV20-1 to TRBJ2-3; 7 bases match TRBD1. This TCR came from a man aged 18 to 35 who received the YFV17D yellow fever vaccine. The sample here was PBMCs, taken around 5 days after the first yellow fever vaccination. The DNA for the CDR3 is TGCAGTGCTGGCCGGGACAGTTCGGTGGATACGCAGTATTTT. Residues: CSAGRDSSVDTQYF.